This T cell receptor beta chain was recorded in a study of OX40 agonist ivuxolimab in advanced cancers. Context from the whole study: Ivuxolimab was a fully human IgG2 agonistic monoclonal antibody targeting the costimulatory receptor OX40 (CD134). Intravenous ivuxolimab was administered to patients every 2 weeks at six dose levels: 0.01, 0.1, 0.3, 1.5, 3 and 10 mg/kg. Of the approximately 50 patients in dose escalation, some 20 had hepatocellular carcinoma, approximately 15 had melanoma, 9 had renal cell carcinoma and 9 had head and neck cancer. The dose-escalation cohort was 82.7% male with a mean age of around 62 years, ranging from roughly 20 to 80. Patients were allowed to have had prior anti-PD-1, anti-PD-L1 or anti-CTLA-4 therapy, and less than 45% of the dose-escalation patients had previously received checkpoint inhibitors. Partial responses occurred in three dose-escalation patients: two with cutaneous melanoma and one with hepatocellular carcinoma. The point of sequencing TCRbeta in the periphery was to test whether ivuxolimab changed TCR sequence diversity and drove clonal T-cell expansion. The monotherapy dose-escalation portion (N ≈ 50 patients) of the phase I ivuxolimab trial is reported in the paper. Overall study outcomes, separate from this receptor: After ivuxolimab, more expanded clones were found on average in CD8+ T cells than in CD4+ T cells. Low levels of normalized T-cell clonal expansion were also seen in some patients who did not respond. The antigen specificity of the peripheral T cells that underwent clonal expansion was not determined. At doses from 0.1 to 3.0 mg/kg, clonal expansion was seen in both CD4+ and CD8+ blood T cells between baseline and week 6. In the 0.1-3.0 mg/kg groups, partial responders had among the lowest normalized peripheral clonal expansion, particularly in CD8+ T cells.

The trim is 6 bases for V and 1 base for J, with a gap of 13 bases between the germline ends. The germline V gene provides CDR1 ENHRY and CDR2 SYGVKD. The CDR3 measures 14 amino acids from cysteine to phenylalanine. CDR3 DNA only is kept here, 42 bases in frame from base 1. For sequencing of the TCRbeta CDR3 region, genomic DNA was extracted from the sorted cells. The immunoSEQ Assay was used to sequence the TCRbeta CDR3 regions. As stored in TCRdb, this immuneACCESS dataset retains in-frame rearrangements with V and J assigned. A fraction of the clones does not appear; measured against another copy, unresolved V genes explain less than half of the discrepancy, and the remainder lacks a known reason. In all, the sample holds about 73,000 clones, and around 90% of those were seen once. The ten largest clones add up to 9.5% to 12% of the sample. Patients with autoimmune disease history or receiving systemic immunosuppression were excluded from the trial. In every dose cohort, peripheral blood was drawn for TCR sequencing at baseline, cycle 4 day 1, and cycle 7 day 1. The samples were drawn from a first-in-human, open-label, multicenter phase I dose-escalation trial of ivuxolimab. Adults with locally advanced or metastatic melanoma, renal cell carcinoma, hepatocellular carcinoma or head and neck squamous cell carcinoma were enrolled in the trial. Before TCR sequencing, CD4+ T cells and CD8+ T cells were sorted from peripheral blood as separate populations.

Remarks on this clone: The clone's antigen remains unknown. Base qualities are missing; no much larger clone stands one base away.

This specimen was CD4+ or CD8+ T cells sorted from blood, taken in a trial of the OX40 agonist ivuxolimab. The sequence is built from TRBV10-3 and TRBJ2-7; the D gene cannot be named for sure. The TCR sequence derives from an adult with an advanced solid tumor such as melanoma, head and neck, liver or kidney cancer. The DNA is as follows: TGTGCCATCAGCGCCGGGTCCGGGTCCTACGAGCAGTACTTC. This sequence encodes CAISAGSGSYEQYF.